One sample yielded the 28 T cell receptor beta chains listed below, sequenced in a study of T cell responses to AZD1222 COVID-19 vaccine (dated by TCRdb to the early 2020s). Reading the label with the study, this specimen's time point is: about 28 days (+/-7) after the second vaccine dose. Library generation was performed with the immunoSEQ multiplex PCR assay. The immuneACCESS repertoire file appears here via TCRdb, limited to in-frame rearrangements. These files lack a portion of the clones; in checked studies, under half of the deficit traces to unresolved V genes, and the cause of the others is not known. The sample contains about 130,000 clones, 88% of them found a single time. 4.5% to 7% of the sample is taken by the ten largest. The source material was peripheral blood, sampled 28 days after the second AZD1222 dose. The receptors here all came from an adult who received the AZD1222 COVID-19 vaccine.

This chain connects TRBV7-8 to TRBJ1-1, with D uncertain. The V gene's germline CDR1 is SGHVS and CDR2 FQNEAQ. V lost 5 bases and J lost 5, with 18 bases in between. The CDR3 is 15 amino acids. The CDR3 region is CASSVDSGYATEAFF. CDR3 DNA: TGTGCCAGCAGCGTAGACTCAGGTTACGCGACTGAAGCTTTCTTT.

The rearrangement joins TRBV27 to TRBJ2-1, with 7 bases fitting TRBD1. CDR1 and CDR2 (germline): MNHEY, SMNVEV (reference sequence). The CDR3 has 12 amino acids. V lost 1 base to trimming and J lost 14 bases; unmatched junction nucleotides: 5. The CDR3 DNA follows: TGTGCCAGCAGTTTATTAGGGCAGGGGGAGTTCTTC. It is translated as CASSLLGQGEFF.

The chain joins TRBV5-1 to TRBJ1-1, with no clear D. This CDR3 region has 14 residues. Germline values: CDR1 SGHRS, CDR2 YFSETQ. V lost 0 bases, J lost 7 bases, and 13 bases lay in between. CDR3 in amino acids: CASSLAPGGSEAFF. The CDR3 DNA follows: TGCGCCAGCAGCTTGGCCCCGGGCGGCAGTGAAGCTTTCTTT.

V gene TRBV18 combines with J gene TRBJ2-1; TRBD1 matches at 7 bases. CDR3 length equals 14 residues. The ends lost 4 bases at V and 2 bases at J; junction bases unmatched: 2. In germline, CDR1 is KGHSH, CDR2 LQKENI. The CDR3 sequence: CASSRQGPYNEQFF. Written as DNA, the CDR3 is TGTGCCAGCTCACGACAGGGCCCCTACAATGAGCAGTTCTTC.

This clone has only a few counts. V usage is TRBV6-5 and J usage is TRBJ2-7; D is unclear. This CDR3 is built from 11 residues. Germline CDR1 and CDR2: MNHEY and SVGAGI. V was shortened by 5 bases and J by 0 bases, with 2 bases between the two germline ends. In DNA form, the CDR3 reads TGTGCCAGCAGTACCTCCTACGAGCAGTACTTC. Translating gives CASSTSYEQYF.

This rearrangement joins TRBV2 to TRBJ2-2, with D unclear. The CDR3 consists of 15 residues. The germline gives CDR1 SNHLY, CDR2 FYNNEI. V dropped 6 bases and J dropped 1 base, with 12 bases sitting between them. CDR3: CASRGPEWNTGELFF. DNA of the CDR3: TGTGCCAGCAGGGGTCCCGAGTGGAACACCGGGGAGCTGTTTTTT.

This chain joins TRBV7-9 and TRBJ1-5; maybe TRBD1 (6 bases). V was trimmed by 4 bases and J by 0 bases, leaving 10 bases between them. There are 15 residues in the CDR3. The V gene's germline CDR1 is SEHNR and CDR2 FQNEAQ (reference sequence). The CDR3 DNA reads TGTGCCAGCAGCTCGGGACAAATTAGCAATCAGCCCCAGCATTTT. It specifies CASSSGQISNQPQHF. Together with reference TRBV7-9 and TRBJ1-5, the CDR3 gives the full variable domain: DTGVSQNPRHKITKRGQNVTFRCDPISEHNRLYWYRQTLGQGPEFLTYFQNEAQLEKSRLLSDRFSAERPKGSFSTLEIQRTEQGDSAMYLCASSSGQISNQPQHFGDGTRLSIL.

This clone has only a few counts. This sequence joins TRBV5-8 and TRBJ1-2; D is perhaps TRBD1 (6 bases). Germline V gene data show CDR1 as SGHTS and CDR2 as YDEGEE. V shed 1 base and J shed 4 bases, with 8 bases lying between them. This CDR3 has 13 amino acids. CDR3 bases: TGTGCCAGCAGCTTGCAGGGGAGCTATGGCTACACCTTC. Protein: CASSLQGSYGYTF.

J is TRBJ1-3 and V is TRBV6-5, with D tentatively TRBD1 (5 bases). Trimming took off 11 bases at V and 1 base at J, with 12 bases between the two ends. Germline CDR1 reads MNHEY; CDR2 reads SVGAGI. The CDR3 loop spans 13 amino acids. The CDR3 sequence: CAGASESGNTIYF. The DNA for the CDR3 is TGTGCCGGGGCCAGTGAATCTGGAAACACCATATATTTT.

The V gene is TRBV6-1, the J gene TRBJ1-5, with D possibly being TRBD1 (6 bases). The germline V gene encodes CDR1 MNHNS and CDR2 SASEGT. Trimming cost V 2 bases and J 2 bases, with 10 bases left between them. CDR3 length: 15 residues. The CDR3, as DNA: TGTGCCAGCAGTGAAATGGGGGCCGGCAATCAGCCCCAGCATTTT. Translating it yields CASSEMGAGNQPQHF.

The rearrangement links TRBV7-9 to TRBJ1-4; tentative D call: TRBD1 (6 bases). CDR3 length: 14 amino acids. CDR1 and CDR2 from the germline V gene are SEHNR and FQNEAQ (reference sequence). V gave up 3 bases and J gave up 11 bases, with 16 bases separating them. The DNA for the CDR3 is TGTGCCAGCAGCTTGAAAGGGGGAGTCGAGAAACTGTTTTTT. This codes for CASSLKGGVEKLFF.

The gene calls are TRBV6-5 and TRBJ2-2, with 11 bases lining up with TRBD1. CDR3 length: 14 amino acids. The V gene's germline CDR1 is MNHEY and CDR2 SVGAGI. With 4 bases clipped from V and 7 bases from J, the junction kept 2 bases outside the gene matches. The CDR3 loop reads CASSLGTGGGELFF. The CDR3 nucleotides read TGTGCCAGCAGTTTGGGGACAGGGGGCGGGGAGCTGTTTTTT.

V is TRBV7-8 and J is TRBJ1-6; D not resolved. V dropped 10 bases and J dropped 0 bases, with 7 bases sitting between them. This CDR3 is 13 amino acids long. Germline V lookup: CDR1 SGHVS, CDR2 FQNEAQ. The DNA for the CDR3 is TGTGCCACCGGGAGCTCCTATAATTCACCCCTCCACTTT. This codes for CATGSSYNSPLHF.

The chain couples TRBV15 to TRBJ1-5; D is unclear. In germline, CDR1 is LNHNV, CDR2 YYDKDF (reference sequence). This CDR3 region has 13 residues. Trimming removed 4 bases from V and 7 bases from J, with 11 bases in between. CDR3 coding DNA: TGTGCCACCAGCACAATGGACTCCCAGCCCCAGCATTTT. Translated, it gives CATSTMDSQPQHF.

This chain joins TRBV2 and TRBJ1-2; 10 nucleotides line up with TRBD1. The trim removed 6 bases at V and 0 bases at J, leaving 7 bases unmatched. This CDR3 spans 16 amino acids. In germline, CDR1 is SNHLY, CDR2 FYNNEI. Here the CDR3 reads CASSTTGGSANYGYTF. The CDR3 DNA follows: TGTGCCAGCAGCACGACAGGGGGCTCGGCTAACTATGGCTACACCTTC.

The rearrangement joins TRBV5-1 to TRBJ1-5; 7 bases match TRBD1. Germline assignment: CDR1 SGHRS and CDR2 YFSETQ. V shed 1 base, J shed 1 base, and the junction held 2 bases outside the gene matches. CDR3 size: 15 residues. The CDR3 coding sequence is TGCGCCAGCAGCTTGACAGGGGCGAGCAATCAGCCCCAGCATTTT. It yields the protein CASSLTGASNQPQHF.

The chain recombines TRBV4-2 with TRBJ2-5; D uncertain. Germline CDR1 and CDR2: LGHNA and YNFKEQ. The CDR3 runs to 16 residues. Deletions cut 0 bases from V and 5 bases from J, with 16 bases between. The CDR3 coding sequence is TGTGCCAGCAGCCAAGAAGCCAGTGATTGGGTGGAGACCCAGTACTTC. Protein product: CASSQEASDWVETQYF.

The CDR3 region has the DNA TGTGCCAGCAGAGAGCAGGGGGCCGGGGTTGAAAAACTGTTTTTT. This translates into CASREQGAGVEKLFF. The rearrangement joins TRBV28 to TRBJ1-4, with TRBD1 matching over 8 bases. V gave up 6 bases and J gave up 7 bases; unmatched junction bases: 10. Germline V gives CDR1 MDHEN, CDR2 SYDVKM. The CDR3 sequence is 15 residues long.

The V gene is TRBV6-5, the J gene TRBJ2-7; TRBD1 matches 9 bases. This CDR3 is 15 amino acids long. Germline CDR1 MNHEY, CDR2 SVGAGI. The V segment lost 2 bases and the J segment 5 bases; nucleotides outside the gene matches: 7. The CDR3: CASSYLGTGIHEQYF. The CDR3 DNA reads as TGTGCCAGCAGTTACCTCGGGACAGGGATCCACGAGCAGTACTTC.

The V call is TRBV11-3, the J call TRBJ1-2; 8 nucleotides line up with TRBD1. The V segment lost 5 bases and the J segment 6 bases; nucleotides outside the gene matches: 8. The germline gives CDR1 SGHNT, CDR2 YENEEA. The length of the CDR3 is 14 residues. This CDR3 reads CASSRSDREDGYTF. The CDR3 DNA follows: TGTGCCAGCAGCCGCTCGGACAGGGAGGATGGCTACACCTTC.

The gene calls are TRBV5-1 and TRBJ1-4; no firm D call. V lost 0 bases and J 8 bases, leaving 11 bases between the germline ends. The CDR3 runs 14 residues. Looked up from germline, CDR1 is SGHRS and CDR2 is YFSETQ. The CDR3 reads CASSLAVPTEKLFF. Written as DNA, the CDR3 is TGCGCCAGCAGCTTGGCAGTGCCCACCGAAAAACTGTTTTTT.

This clone was counted a few times. The genes are TRBV5-4 and TRBJ2-6; TRBD1 matches at 8 bases. This CDR3 spans 16 amino acids. The germline CDR1 and CDR2 sequences are SGHNT and YYREEE (reference sequence). V shed 5 bases, J shed 2 bases, and the junction held 6 bases outside the gene matches. DNA for the CDR3: TGTGCCAGCAGTCCACAGGGGGATACTGGGGCCAACGTCCTGACTTTC. Its translation is CASSPQGDTGANVLTF.

CDR3 sequence reads: CASSSLPGDALDGYTF. The DNA of the CDR3 is TGTGCCAGCAGCTCCCTTCCAGGGGATGCTCTGGATGGCTACACCTTC. The chain couples TRBV11-2 to TRBJ1-2, with D possibly being TRBD1 (6 bases). The CDR3 totals 16 residues. V was clipped by 4 bases and J by 6 bases, with 21 bases between them. The V gene's germline CDR1 is SGHAT and CDR2 FQNNGV. Full variable domain (remainder filled in from reference TRBV11-2 and TRBJ1-2): EAGVAQSPRYKIIEKRQSVAFWCNPISGHATLYWYQQILGQGPKLLIQFQNNGVVDDSQLPKDRFSAERLKGVDSTLKIQPAKLEDSAVYLCASSSLPGDALDGYTFGSGTRLTVV.

This clone was seen at least ten times. V gene TRBV5-1 combines with J gene TRBJ2-7, with D possibly TRBD1 on 6 matching bases. CDR1 and CDR2 (germline): SGHRS, YFSETQ. This CDR3 is built from 15 residues. The V end was cut by 4 bases, the J end by 5 bases, with 19 bases between. CDR3 in amino acids: CASSQGSQNLNEQYF. The DNA for the CDR3 is TGCGCCAGCAGCCAGGGGAGCCAGAATCTTAACGAGCAGTACTTC.

The chain links TRBV11-3 to TRBJ1-3, with a possible D match to TRBD1 (6 bases). The ends were cut back, 1 base at V and 1 base at J, with 8 bases in the middle. CDR3 size: 15 residues. Germline V gene sequence: CDR1 SGHNT, CDR2 YENEEA. In DNA, the CDR3 is TGTGCCAGCAGCTTAGGGGGGGCTTCTGGAAACACCATATATTTT. Protein product: CASSLGGASGNTIYF.

This chain connects TRBV29-1 to TRBJ1-2, with D possibly matching TRBD1 (6 bases). Germline-derived CDR1 and CDR2 are SQVTM and ANQGSEA. V lost 2 bases and J lost 4, with 8 bases in between. The CDR3 is made up of 12 amino acids. The CDR3 DNA follows: TGCAGCGTTGAATGGGACATCTATGGCTACACCTTC. Its translation is CSVEWDIYGYTF. Based on the CDR3 plus reference TRBV29-1 and TRBJ1-2, the full variable domain is SAVISQKPSRDICQRGTSLTIQCQVDSQVTMMFWYRQQPGQSLTLIATANQGSEATYESGFVIDKFPISRPNLTFSTLTVSNMSPEDSSIYLCSVEWDIYGYTFGSGTRLTVV.

The V gene is TRBV18, the J gene TRBJ2-1, with no clear D. Per the germline V gene, CDR1 is KGHSH and CDR2 is LQKENI. The V gene lost 6 bases and the J gene lost 1 base, with 16 bases spanning the gap. This CDR3 region has 16 residues. CDR3 sequence (DNA): TGTGCCAGCTCCTTAGGGATGCCAGAATCCTACAATGAGCAGTTCTTC. The encoded protein is CASSLGMPESYNEQFF.

This clone has a handful of counts. The chain couples TRBV5-5 to TRBJ2-3, with no clear D. There are 14 residues in the CDR3. From germline, CDR1 is SGHKS and CDR2 YYEKEE (reference sequence). V lost 0 bases and J lost 0, with 5 bases in between. The CDR3 loop reads CASSLERSTDTQYF. In DNA, the CDR3 is TGTGCCAGCAGCTTGGAGCGCAGCACAGATACGCAGTATTTT.